A single sample is the source of the 24 T cell receptor beta chains below, sequenced in a study of blood T cell repertoires in COVID-19. The assay was immunoSEQ multiplex PCR, and TCRdb's table has in-frame clones only and misses some. The sample contains over 85,000 clones, approximately 90% of which appear only once. The source material was peripheral blood. All receptors come from a human donor in a cohort sampled during active COVID-19.

This clone has just one count. The CDR3 protein is CASSGLAGAYGANVLTF. CDR3 bases: TGTGCCAGCAGCGGACTAGCGGGAGCTTATGGGGCCAACGTCCTGACTTTC. The J gene is TRBJ2-6, the V gene TRBV28, with 13 bases lining up with TRBD2. This CDR3 is 17 amino acids long. Germline V CDR1 and CDR2: MDHEN, SYDVKM. J gave up 3 bases and V 6 bases, and 5 bases lay outside the gene matches.

The chain joins TRBV2 to TRBJ2-7; TRBD2 matches at 12 bases. The CDR3 contains 13 residues. With V trimmed by 8 bases and J by 4 bases, 3 bases remained unmatched. The germline CDR1 and CDR2 sequences are SNHLY and FYNNEI. This chain's CDR3 is CASGLAGRYEQYF. In nucleotides, the CDR3 is TGTGCCAGCGGACTAGCGGGACGGTACGAGCAGTACTTC.

This clone was seen a few times. V gene TRBV5-6 combines with J gene TRBJ2-1, with 10 bases lining up with TRBD1. The J segment lost 1 base and the V segment lost 4 bases, leaving 5 bases of the junction unmatched. The CDR3 spans 16 residues. Looked up from germline, CDR1 is SGHDT and CDR2 is YYEEEE. CDR3 in amino acids: CASSRWTGGSYNEQFF. DNA for the CDR3: TGTGCCAGCAGCCGGTGGACAGGGGGTTCCTACAATGAGCAGTTCTTC.

The gene calls are TRBV30 and TRBJ1-2; 9 bases line up with TRBD1. CDR1 and CDR2 (germline): GTSNPN, SVGIG (reference sequence). The CDR3 has 14 amino acids. The V and J ends lost 8 bases and 8 bases, in that order; junction bases with no gene match: 15. CDR3 protein: CAGYRGRTLDGYTF. CDR3 in DNA: TGTGCCGGCTACAGGGGGCGAACGCTAGACGGCTACACCTTC.

The chain combines TRBV3-1 (or the pseudogene TRBV3-2) with TRBJ1-1; no reliable D call. The ends were cut back, 4 bases at V and 0 bases at J, with 6 bases in the middle. There are 13 residues in the CDR3. Germline-derived CDR1 and CDR2 are LGHDT and YNNKEL (reference sequence). Written as DNA, the CDR3 is TGTGCCAGCAGCCTTGACATGAACACTGAAGCTTTCTTT. This translates into CASSLDMNTEAFF.

The chain has TRBV5-6 and TRBJ2-7; no clear D gene. The CDR3 has 11 residues. V lost 3 bases, J lost 2 bases, and 3 bases lay in between. Per germline, CDR1 SGHDT and CDR2 YYEEEE. The CDR3 is CASSSTYEQYF. CDR3 coding DNA: TGTGCCAGCAGCTCTACCTACGAGCAGTACTTC.

The J gene is TRBJ2-7, the V gene TRBV27; D is unresolved. The CDR3 contains 13 residues. Germline values: CDR1 MNHEY, CDR2 SMNVEV (reference sequence). V gave up 3 bases and J gave up 0 bases, with 6 bases separating them. The CDR3 reads CASSFADSYEQYF. The CDR3 DNA sequence: TGTGCCAGCAGTTTCGCAGACTCCTACGAGCAGTACTTC.

The chain uses TRBV24-1 and TRBJ1-1; 7 bases are shared with TRBD1. Germline trimming cut 2 bases from V and 5 bases from J; bases unmatched to any gene: 7. CDR1 is KGHDR and CDR2 is SFDVKD in the germline V gene. This CDR3 has 15 amino acids. CDR3 loop: CATSDSRTGGTEAFF. The CDR3 coding sequence is TGTGCCACCAGTGATTCCAGGACAGGCGGGACTGAAGCTTTCTTT.

The chain couples TRBV6-6 to TRBJ1-1; D unresolved. This CDR3 comprises 13 residues. Per germline, CDR1 MNHNY and CDR2 SVGAGI (reference sequence). Trimming stripped 4 bases from V and 1 base from J, with 7 bases between. CDR3 nucleotides: TGTGCCAGCAGTTCCCCAGAGAACACTGAAGCTTTCTTT. Protein product: CASSSPENTEAFF.

The chain has TRBV11-2 and TRBJ1-3, with a possible D match to TRBD1 (5 bases). V lost 1 base and J 0 bases, leaving 16 bases between the germline ends. CDR3 size: 18 residues. CDR1 and CDR2 (germline): SGHAT, FQNNGV. DNA for the CDR3: TGTGCCAGCAGCTTAGTAACCGGGGGACGGAGCTCTGGAAACACCATATATTTT. This sequence encodes CASSLVTGGRSSGNTIYF.

This chain uses TRBV6-5 with TRBJ1-1; the match to TRBD1 covers 10 bases. This CDR3 spans 16 amino acids. J lost 5 bases, V lost 0 bases, and 6 bases had no gene match. CDR1 is MNHEY and CDR2 is SVGAGI in the germline V gene. CDR3 DNA: TGTGCCAGCAGTTACTCGCGACAGGGGGCGAGGACTGAAGCTTTCTTT. Residues: CASSYSRQGARTEAFF.

The chain links TRBV29-1 to TRBJ1-2; 8 nucleotides agree with TRBD1. In germline, CDR1 is SQVTM, CDR2 ANQGSEA. J lost 3 bases, V lost 7 bases, and 7 bases had no gene match. The CDR3 loop spans 13 amino acids. The DNA of the CDR3 is TGCAGCGGGCAGCTCAGGGGGCACTATGGCTACACCTTC. It is translated as CSGQLRGHYGYTF.

J is TRBJ1-2 and V is TRBV7-2; D perhaps matches TRBD1 (6 bases). The V gene lost 2 bases and the J gene lost 4 bases, with 17 bases spanning the gap. Germline CDR1 SGHTA, CDR2 FQGNSA. This CDR3 comprises 16 residues. The CDR3 nucleotides read TGTGCCAGCAGCTTAATAGGGGGGGCGGGCGCCTATGGCTACACCTTC. Its translation: CASSLIGGAGAYGYTF. The full variable domain, rest sourced from reference TRBV7-2 and TRBJ1-2, is GAGVSQSPSNKVTEKGKDVELRCDPISGHTALYWYRQSLGQGLEFLIYFQGNSAPDKSGLPSDRFSAERTGGSVSTLTIQRTQQEDSAVYLCASSLIGGAGAYGYTFGSGTRLTVV.

This clone occurred once. The CDR3 region has the DNA TGTGCCAGCAGCTATGCGCTGGCTAGCGGGGGCCACGGCACAGATACGCAGTATTTT. Encoded protein: CASSYALASGGHGTDTQYF. The gene calls are TRBV3-1 (or the pseudogene TRBV3-2) and TRBJ2-3; 10 bases agree with TRBD2. The CDR3 is made up of 19 amino acids. Germline lookup yields CDR1 LGHDT and CDR2 YNNKEL (reference sequence). Trimming at V came to 5 bases and at J to 1 base, leaving 15 bases not matched to a gene.

The rearrangement uses TRBV6-2 or TRBV6-3 and TRBJ2-4; 8 bases fit TRBD1. The CDR3 loop spans 19 amino acids. V dropped 0 bases and J dropped 0; count of bases not matched to a gene: 10. Germline V lookup: CDR1 MNHEY, CDR2 SVGEGT. Here the CDR3 reads CASSYSGQGRNLAKNIQYF. The CDR3 bases are TGTGCCAGCAGTTACTCCGGACAGGGTAGAAATCTAGCCAAAAACATTCAGTACTTC.

The sample holds one count of this clone. This chain joins TRBV7-2 and TRBJ2-7, with 10 bases lining up with TRBD2. V lost 1 base, J lost 6 bases, and 9 bases stayed unmatched. This CDR3 is 16 amino acids long. Germline CDR1 and CDR2: SGHTA and FQGNSA. The CDR3 sequence: CASSLVVASGGGEQYF. The CDR3 bases are TGTGCCAGCAGCTTAGTAGTGGCAAGCGGGGGGGGCGAGCAGTACTTC.

This clone was detected only once. The V and J genes are TRBV21-1 and TRBJ1-2. TRBV21-1 is a documented pseudogene. This CDR3 has 12 amino acids. The CDR3 nucleotides are TGTGCCATAGCGGAACAGCCGAATGGCTACACCTTC. Translation: CAIAEQPNGYTF.

The rearrangement uses TRBV21-1 and TRBJ1-6; TRBD1, the table's D call, lacks a check against the DNA. TRBV21-1 is a known pseudogene. The CDR3 covers 15 residues. The CDR3 DNA follows: TGTGCCAGCAGCAAACCCGGACAGGGTTATTCACCCCTCCACTTT. It codes for CASSKPGQGYSPLHF.

The V gene is TRBV20-1, the J gene TRBJ1-2, with a tentative D call TRBD1 (5 bases). Trimming removed 3 bases from V and 2 bases from J, with 16 bases in between. The length of the CDR3 is 15 residues. Germline V gene sequence: CDR1 DFQATT, CDR2 SNEGSKA (reference sequence). The CDR3 bases are TGCAGTGCTAGTAGTTTCGCAGGGAGGAACTATGGCTACACCTTC. Encoded protein: CSASSFAGRNYGYTF.

A note on this clone: Compared with germline, one end of the junction differs, possibly owing to a read error. The CDR3, as DNA: TGTGCCAGCAGCCCGGGGACTCGCCCCCATTACTTC. It translates to CASSPGTRPHYF. The V call is TRBV5-6, the J call TRBJ2-5, with a weak D call TRBD2 (6 bases). Germline CDR1 and CDR2: SGHDT and YYEEEE. The CDR3 is 12 amino acids.

The gene calls are TRBV7-2 and TRBJ2-7, with 8 bases lining up with TRBD2. Trimming removed 2 bases from V and 4 bases from J; junction bases left unmatched: 1. CDR1 SGHTA and CDR2 FQGNSA come from the germline V gene. CDR3 length: 13 amino acids. This chain's CDR3 is CASSLSSGYEQYF. The DNA for the CDR3 is TGTGCCAGCAGCTTATCTAGCGGGTACGAGCAGTACTTC.

The chain combines TRBV6-5 with TRBJ1-2; TRBD1 might be the D (6 bases). From germline, CDR1 is MNHEY and CDR2 SVGAGI. This CDR3 is built from 15 residues. V was cut by 6 bases and J by 4 bases, with 18 bases left in between. The CDR3 loop reads CASSPTGLRGYGYTF. The CDR3 region has the DNA TGTGCCAGCAGCCCCACAGGGCTCAGAGGCTATGGCTACACCTTC.

The chain couples TRBV6-5 to TRBJ2-5; 8 bases are shared with TRBD1. V trimming: 2 bases; J trimming: 4 bases; junction bases outside the gene matches: 3. CDR3 length equals 14 residues. From germline, CDR1 is MNHEY and CDR2 SVGAGI. CDR3 bases: TGTGCCAGCAGTTACCTGACAGGGGCAGAGACCCAGTACTTC. Encoded protein: CASSYLTGAETQYF.

This chain joins TRBV7-3 and TRBJ2-1; D possibly corresponds to TRBD1 (6 bases). CDR3 length: 14 amino acids. CDR1 and CDR2 (germline): SGHTA, FQGTGA. Trimming left V 9 bases short and J 4 bases short, with 16 bases between. CDR3 residues: CASSSGTRYNEQFF. The CDR3 DNA is TGTGCCAGTTCTTCCGGGACAAGGTACAATGAGCAGTTCTTC.